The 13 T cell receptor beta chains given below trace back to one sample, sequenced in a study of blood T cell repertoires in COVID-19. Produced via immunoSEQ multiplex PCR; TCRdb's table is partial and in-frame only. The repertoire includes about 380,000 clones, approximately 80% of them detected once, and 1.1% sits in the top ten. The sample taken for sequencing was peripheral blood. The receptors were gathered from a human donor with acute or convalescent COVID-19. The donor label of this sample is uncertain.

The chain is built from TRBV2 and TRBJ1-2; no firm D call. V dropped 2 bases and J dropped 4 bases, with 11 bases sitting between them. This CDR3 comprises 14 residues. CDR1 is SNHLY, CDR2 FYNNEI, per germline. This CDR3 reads CASSERGGGYGYTF. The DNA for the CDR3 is TGTGCCAGCAGTGAACGGGGAGGCGGCTATGGCTACACCTTC.

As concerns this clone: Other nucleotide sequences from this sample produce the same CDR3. The CDR3 bases are TGTGCCAGCAGCGGGACAGTTAATTATGGCTACACCTTC. Its translation: CASSGTVNYGYTF. This rearrangement joins TRBV28 to TRBJ1-2; TRBD1 matches 7 bases. Germline CDR1 reads MDHEN; CDR2 reads SYDVKM. The CDR3 sequence is 13 residues long. V gave up 6 bases and J gave up 5 bases; unmatched junction bases: 6.

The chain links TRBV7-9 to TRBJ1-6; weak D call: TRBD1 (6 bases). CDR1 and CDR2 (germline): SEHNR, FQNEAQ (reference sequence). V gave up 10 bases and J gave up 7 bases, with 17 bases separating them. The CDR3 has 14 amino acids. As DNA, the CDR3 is TGTGCCACCACGAGCACCCAGGGGAATTCACCCCTCCACTTT. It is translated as CATTSTQGNSPLHF.

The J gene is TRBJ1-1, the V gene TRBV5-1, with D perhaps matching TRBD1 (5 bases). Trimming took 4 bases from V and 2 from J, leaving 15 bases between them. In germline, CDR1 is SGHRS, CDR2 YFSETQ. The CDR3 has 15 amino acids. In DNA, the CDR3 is TGCGCCAGCAGCCCTGATGGCAGGGTTAACACTGAAGCTTTCTTT. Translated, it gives CASSPDGRVNTEAFF.

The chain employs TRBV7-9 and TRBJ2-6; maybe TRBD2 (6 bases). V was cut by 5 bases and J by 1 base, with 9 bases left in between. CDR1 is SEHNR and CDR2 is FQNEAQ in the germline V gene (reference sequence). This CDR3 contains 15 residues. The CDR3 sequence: CASSGGFSGANVLTF. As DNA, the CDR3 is TGTGCCAGCAGCGGGGGGTTTTCTGGGGCCAACGTCCTGACTTTC. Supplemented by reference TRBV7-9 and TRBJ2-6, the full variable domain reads DTGVSQNPRHKITKRGQNVTFRCDPISEHNRLYWYRQTLGQGPEFLTYFQNEAQLEKSRLLSDRFSAERPKGSFSTLEIQRTEQGDSAMYLCASSGGFSGANVLTFGAGSRLTVL.

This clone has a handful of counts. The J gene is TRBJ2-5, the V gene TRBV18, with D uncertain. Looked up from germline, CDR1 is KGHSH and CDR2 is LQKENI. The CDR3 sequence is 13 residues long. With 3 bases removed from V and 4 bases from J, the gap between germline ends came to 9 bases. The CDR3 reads CASSPSGPETQYF. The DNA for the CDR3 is TGTGCCAGCTCACCCTCAGGCCCAGAGACCCAGTACTTC.

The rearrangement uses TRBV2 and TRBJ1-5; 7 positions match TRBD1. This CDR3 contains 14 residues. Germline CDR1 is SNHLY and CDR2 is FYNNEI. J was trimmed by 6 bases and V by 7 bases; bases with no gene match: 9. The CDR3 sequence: CASTIRQGVQPQHF. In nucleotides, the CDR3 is TGTGCCAGCACCATAAGACAGGGCGTTCAGCCCCAGCATTTT.

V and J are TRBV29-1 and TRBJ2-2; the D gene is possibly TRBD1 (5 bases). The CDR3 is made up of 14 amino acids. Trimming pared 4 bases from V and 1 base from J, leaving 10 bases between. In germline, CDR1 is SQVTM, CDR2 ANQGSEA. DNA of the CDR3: TGCAGCGTTGTGCTACAGGTGAACACCGGGGAGCTGTTTTTT. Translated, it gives CSVVLQVNTGELFF.

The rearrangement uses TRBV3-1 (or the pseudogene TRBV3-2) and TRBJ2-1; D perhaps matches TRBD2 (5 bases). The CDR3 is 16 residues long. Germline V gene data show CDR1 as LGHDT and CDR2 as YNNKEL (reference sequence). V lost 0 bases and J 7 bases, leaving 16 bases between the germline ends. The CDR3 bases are TGTGCCAGCAGCCAAGATCCGGCGGTCAGAGGGAATGAGCAGTTCTTC. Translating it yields CASSQDPAVRGNEQFF.

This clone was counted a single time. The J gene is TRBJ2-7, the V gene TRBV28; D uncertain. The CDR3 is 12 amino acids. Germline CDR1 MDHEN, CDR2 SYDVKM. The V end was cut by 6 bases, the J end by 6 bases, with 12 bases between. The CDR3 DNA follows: TGTGCCAGCAGCATAGCACGACGCGAGCAGTACTTC. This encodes CASSIARREQYF.

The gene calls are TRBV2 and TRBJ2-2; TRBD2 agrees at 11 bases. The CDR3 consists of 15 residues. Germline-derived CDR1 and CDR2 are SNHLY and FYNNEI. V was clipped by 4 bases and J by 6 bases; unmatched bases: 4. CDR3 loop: CASSVAGGPAGELFF. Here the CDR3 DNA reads TGTGCCAGCAGTGTAGCGGGAGGGCCGGCCGGGGAGCTGTTTTTT.

CDR3 sequence reads: CASSLYTGGGRGTEAFF. In DNA, the CDR3 is TGTGCCAGCAGTTTATATACTGGGGGCGGAAGAGGCACTGAAGCTTTCTTT. The chain links TRBV28 to TRBJ1-1; D perhaps matches TRBD1 (6 bases). Trimming pared 1 base from V and 4 bases from J, leaving 19 bases between. The CDR3 contains 17 residues. CDR1 and CDR2 from the germline V gene are MDHEN and SYDVKM.

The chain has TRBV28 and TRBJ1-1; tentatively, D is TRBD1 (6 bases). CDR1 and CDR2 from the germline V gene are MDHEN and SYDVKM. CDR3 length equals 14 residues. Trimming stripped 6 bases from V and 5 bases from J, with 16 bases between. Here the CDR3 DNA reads TGTGCCAGCAGACCGGGGGGGCCGAGTACTGAAGCTTTCTTT. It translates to CASRPGGPSTEAFF.